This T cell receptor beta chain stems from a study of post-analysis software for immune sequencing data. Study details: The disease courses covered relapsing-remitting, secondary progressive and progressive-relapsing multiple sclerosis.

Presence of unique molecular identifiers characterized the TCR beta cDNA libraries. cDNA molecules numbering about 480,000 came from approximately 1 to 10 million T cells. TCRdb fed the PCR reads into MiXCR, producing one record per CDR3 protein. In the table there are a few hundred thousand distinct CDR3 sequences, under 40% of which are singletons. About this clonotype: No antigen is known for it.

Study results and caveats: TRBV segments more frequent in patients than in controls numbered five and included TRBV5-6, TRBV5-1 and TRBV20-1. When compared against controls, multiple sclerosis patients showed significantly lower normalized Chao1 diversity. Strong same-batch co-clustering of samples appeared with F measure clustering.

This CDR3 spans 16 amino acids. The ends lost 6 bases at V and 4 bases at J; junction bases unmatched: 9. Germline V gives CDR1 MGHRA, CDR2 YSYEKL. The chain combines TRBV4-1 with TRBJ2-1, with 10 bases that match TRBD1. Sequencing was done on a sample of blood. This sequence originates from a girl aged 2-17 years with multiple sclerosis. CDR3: CASRKDGTGAYNEQFF. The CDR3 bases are TGCGCCAGCAGGAAGGACGGGACAGGGGCGTACAATGAGCAGTTCTTC.